This TCR beta chain was captured in a study of molecular identifiers for immune sequencing clone quantification. The authors gated naive CD8 T cells as CD8+CD4-CCR7+CD45RA+ for sorting. This clonotype has just a few counts. TCRdb analysed the PCR reads with MiXCR anew, one entry per CDR3 protein. The sample consists of about 640,000 distinct CDR3 sequences, just under 20% of them appearing once. Sequencing was carried out using naive CD8+ T cells from blood, with Jurkat cell RNA spiked in. Subset defined: FACS-sorted CD8+CD4-CCR7+CD45RA+ naive T cells. This sequence originates from a human donor in good health. Some libraries in this study had Jurkat cell RNA spiked in.

The CDR3 loop reads CASSGGQGVYNSPLHF. CDR3 bases: TGTGCCAGCAGCGGTGGACAGGGGGTGTATAATTCACCCCTCCACTTT. This chain connects TRBV11-2 to TRBJ1-6; 10 nucleotides align to TRBD1. The germline CDR1 and CDR2 sequences are SGHAT and FQNNGV. V gave up 5 bases and J gave up 4 bases; unmatched junction bases: 5. The CDR3 contains 16 residues. The whole variable domain, filled in from reference TRBV11-2 and TRBJ1-6, reads EAGVAQSPRYKIIEKRQSVAFWCNPISGHATLYWYQQILGQGPKLLIQFQNNGVVDDSQLPKDRFSAERLKGVDSTLKIQPAKLEDSAVYLCASSGGQGVYNSPLHFGNGTRLTVT.